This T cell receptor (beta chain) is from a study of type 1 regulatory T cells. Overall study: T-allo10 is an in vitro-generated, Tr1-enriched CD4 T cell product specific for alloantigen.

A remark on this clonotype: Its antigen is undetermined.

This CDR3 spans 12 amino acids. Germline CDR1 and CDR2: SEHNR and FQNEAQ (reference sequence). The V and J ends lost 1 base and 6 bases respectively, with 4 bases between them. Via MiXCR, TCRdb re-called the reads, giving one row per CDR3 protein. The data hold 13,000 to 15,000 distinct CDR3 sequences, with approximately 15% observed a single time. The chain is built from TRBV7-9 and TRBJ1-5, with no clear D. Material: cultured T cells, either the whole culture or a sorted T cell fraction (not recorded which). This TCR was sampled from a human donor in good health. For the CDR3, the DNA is TGTGCCAGCAGCTTAGAGGGTCAGCCCCAGCATTTT. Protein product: CASSLEGQPQHF.